Listed here are 2 T cell receptor beta chains from one sample, sequenced in a study of T cell repertoires in cytomegalovirus infection. A single record per CDR3 protein comes from TCRdb applying MiXCR to the reads. The sample gives 500,000 or so distinct CDR3 sequences, more than 15% of which show up once; 20% to 30% is in the top ten. The specimen sequenced was CD8+ T cells from PBMCs. Source of these receptors: a human donor in good health (CMV status not recorded). Some clones in this sample may be carry-over from other donors' samples.

Only a few counts were recorded for this clonotype. V usage is TRBV2 and J usage is TRBJ1-4; weak D call: TRBD1 (5 bases). Trimming took 1 base from V and 2 from J, leaving 8 bases between them. This CDR3 spans 15 amino acids. Germline CDR1 SNHLY, CDR2 FYNNEI. The CDR3 loop is CASSEVRDTNEKLFF. The DNA for the CDR3 is TGTGCCAGCAGTGAAGTCAGGGATACTAATGAAAAACTGTTTTTT.

This clonotype was counted ten times or more. The rearrangement joins TRBV6-1 to TRBJ2-4; 8 bases are shared with TRBD1. The germline CDR1 and CDR2 sequences are MNHNS and SASEGT. J was trimmed by 4 bases and V by 4 bases; bases with no gene match: 3. This CDR3 has 14 amino acids. This CDR3 reads CASSGQGSKNIQYF. As DNA, the CDR3 is TGTGCCAGCAGTGGACAGGGGTCTAAAAACATTCAGTACTTC.